This T cell receptor beta chain was documented in a study of blood T cell repertoires in COVID-19. For the study at large: The analysed material was cDNA or gDNA that came from T cells, B-cell-depleted T cells, or PBMCs.

Sequenced by immunoSEQ multiplex PCR; TCRdb stores in-frame clones only, minus some. The sample holds 250,000 to 350,000 clones, roughly 90% seen once. Residents of 24 US areas, aged about 18 to 89 years, made up the participants. Cohorts were based on clinical histories the participants reported. Per germline, CDR1 SGHRS and CDR2 YFSETQ. The CDR3 extends over 14 amino acids. After removal of 7 bases from V and 2 bases from J, the junction contained 6 bases not matched to a gene. The source material was PBMCs or T cells enriched from blood (not recorded which). The chain is built from TRBV5-1 and TRBJ2-1, with 7 bases fitting TRBD1. The receptor was derived from a man aged 55-75 years who had recovered from COVID-19. The CDR3 coding sequence is TGCGCCAGCGGAAAGACAGGGACCTACAATGAGCAGTTCTTC. As protein: CASGKTGTYNEQFF.